This TCR beta chain was recovered during a study of shared clonotypes between healthy human individuals. CD4+ cells underwent separation, giving CD45RA+ naive and CD45RA-negative memory subsets. CDR3 size: 13 residues. V lost 2 bases and J lost 4, with 11 bases in between. Germline CDR1 and CDR2: SQVTM and ANQGSEA. To note about this clone: Antigen unknown.

Study conclusions and caveats: Generally, naive subsets came out with larger estimated richness than memory subsets.

Genomic DNA belonging to each subset was distributed in equal measure over several immunoSEQ plates. Assay: immunoSEQ multiplex PCR; the TCRdb copy retains only in-frame clones and omits some. The table includes millions of clones, roughly 93% detected once. Sample: naive CD4+ T cells from PBMCs. Subset: CD45RA+ positively selected. This sequence was found in a man aged 18 to 30 in good health. Some clones in this sample may be carry-over from other donors' samples. The chain couples TRBV29-1 to TRBJ2-5, with D possibly matching TRBD2 (5 bases). The CDR3 loop is CSVESLALETQYF. The DNA of the CDR3 is TGCAGCGTTGAAAGTCTAGCCCTAGAGACCCAGTACTTC.